This T cell receptor beta chain was observed in a study of response to subunit inactivated influenza vaccine. Germline V lookup: CDR1 SGHRS, CDR2 YFSETQ. The CDR3 is made up of 16 amino acids. V was cut by 2 bases and J by 2 bases, with 15 bases left in between. This clonotype was counted at least ten times. TCRdb re-called the RT-PCR reads through MiXCR, storing one row per CDR3 protein. The sample contains 430,000 or so distinct CDR3 sequences, approximately 11% of which appear only once. The TCR sequence derives from a man aged 50 or older who received an inactivated influenza vaccine. The chain joins TRBV5-1 to TRBJ2-3, with D maybe TRBD2 (5 bases). The source material was PBMCs from blood, sampled 40 to 50 days after vaccination. CDR3 in amino acids: CASSLSSGAFTDTQYF. The DNA of the CDR3 is TGCGCCAGCAGCTTATCAAGCGGAGCCTTCACAGATACGCAGTATTTT.